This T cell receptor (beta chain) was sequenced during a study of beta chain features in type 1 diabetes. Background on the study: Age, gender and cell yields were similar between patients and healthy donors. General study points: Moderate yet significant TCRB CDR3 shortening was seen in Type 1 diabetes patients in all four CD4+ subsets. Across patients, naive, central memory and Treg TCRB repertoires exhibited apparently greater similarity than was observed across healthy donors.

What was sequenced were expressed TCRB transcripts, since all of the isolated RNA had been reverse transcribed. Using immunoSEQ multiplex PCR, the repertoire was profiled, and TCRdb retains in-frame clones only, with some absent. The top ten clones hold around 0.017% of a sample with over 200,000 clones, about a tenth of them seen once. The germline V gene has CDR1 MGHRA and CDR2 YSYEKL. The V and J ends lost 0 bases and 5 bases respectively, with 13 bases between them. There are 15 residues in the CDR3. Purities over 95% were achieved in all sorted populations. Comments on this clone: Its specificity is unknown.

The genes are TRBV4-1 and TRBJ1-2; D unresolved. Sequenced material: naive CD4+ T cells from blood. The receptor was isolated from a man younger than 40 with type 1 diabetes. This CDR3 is CASSQDRPAVYGYTF. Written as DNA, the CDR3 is TGCGCCAGCAGCCAAGATCGGCCCGCGGTTTATGGCTACACCTTC.